This is a list of T cell receptor beta chains from one sample in a study of blood T cell repertoires in COVID-19. Assay used: immunoSEQ multiplex PCR; TCRdb lists only in-frame clones, some missing. The sample includes roughly 230,000 clones, about 88% seen only once; the top ten take about 0.93%. The sequencing input was peripheral blood. The receptors were gathered from a man in his forties or fifties with acute or convalescent COVID-19. Each CDR3 is given with its conserved first and last residue. A D gene is named only where the DNA matches it firmly. Clone size is stated in some rows and not others, as once, few, many or a class when expanded.

CDR3nt: TGTGCCAGCAGCCAAGGGCAGGGGAGTAGATCACCCCTCCACTTT
CDR3aa: CASSQGQGSRSPLHF
j_gene: TRBJ1-6
d_gene: -
abundance: -
v_gene: TRBV3-1/TRBV3-2

CDR3nt: TGTGCCAGCACCCAAGGAGGGAAAGCTTTCTTT
CDR3aa: CASTQGGKAFF
j_gene: TRBJ1-1
d_gene: -
abundance: once
v_gene: TRBV12-3/TRBV12-4

CDR3nt: TGTGCCAGCAGCTTAAGAGAGGACACCGACTACACCTTC
CDR3aa: CASSLREDTDYTF
j_gene: TRBJ1-2
d_gene: -
abundance: -
v_gene: TRBV11-2

CDR3nt: TGCGCCAGCAGCTCCCTCTCGACAGGGGTTTCCACAGATACGCAGTATTTT
CDR3aa: CASSSLSTGVSTDTQYF
j_gene: TRBJ2-3
d_gene: TRBD1
abundance: few
v_gene: TRBV4-1

CDR3nt: TGCGCCAGCAGCTTGGGCGGTCCTACCTACGAGCAGTACTTC
CDR3aa: CASSLGGPTYEQYF
j_gene: TRBJ2-7
d_gene: -
abundance: -
v_gene: TRBV5-1

CDR3nt: TGTGCCAGCAGCTTAGGGGCAGGCTCTCCCTATGGCTACACCTTC
CDR3aa: CASSLGAGSPYGYTF
j_gene: TRBJ1-2
d_gene: -
abundance: -
v_gene: TRBV7-2

CDR3nt: TGTGCCAGCAGTGGCCCAAGGGCAGGGGCGAACACTGAAGCTTTCTTT
CDR3aa: CASSGPRAGANTEAFF
j_gene: TRBJ1-1
d_gene: -
abundance: -
v_gene: TRBV28

CDR3nt: TGTGCCAGCAGCTTAGACTTGGGACAGGGTTTTTCACCCCTCCACTTT
CDR3aa: CASSLDLGQGFSPLHF
j_gene: TRBJ1-6
d_gene: TRBD1
abundance: -
v_gene: TRBV3-1/TRBV3-2

CDR3nt: TGCGCCAGCAGCCCGGACGGCCGGGAGTATGGCTACACCTTC
CDR3aa: CASSPDGREYGYTF
j_gene: TRBJ1-2
d_gene: -
abundance: -
v_gene: TRBV4-3

CDR3nt: TGTGCCAGCAGCTCGACGGTGGGGCCTCTCCGCACAGATACGCAGTATTTT
CDR3aa: CASSSTVGPLRTDTQYF
j_gene: TRBJ2-3
d_gene: -
abundance: -
v_gene: TRBV5-6

CDR3nt: TGCAGTGCTGATCGGGGCTATGGCTACACCTTC
CDR3aa: CSADRGYGYTF
j_gene: TRBJ1-2
d_gene: -
abundance: -
v_gene: TRBV20-1

CDR3nt: TGTGCCAGCAGCCAGCGGGGTTGGAATCAGCCCCAGCATTTT
CDR3aa: CASSQRGWNQPQHF
j_gene: TRBJ1-5
d_gene: -
abundance: -
v_gene: TRBV6-2/TRBV6-3

CDR3nt: TGTGCCAGCAAGGTCGGCGGGGCCAGGGAGCTGTTTTTT
CDR3aa: CASKVGGARELFF
j_gene: TRBJ2-2
d_gene: -
abundance: -
v_gene: TRBV11-2

CDR3nt: TGTGCCAGCAGTTTATTGGGGAGGGCTGAGGGCACTGAAGCTTTCTTT
CDR3aa: CASSLLGRAEGTEAFF
j_gene: TRBJ1-1
d_gene: -
abundance: -
v_gene: TRBV27

CDR3nt: TGTGCCAGCTCACCCCAGGGGTCCGAGACCCAGTACTTC
CDR3aa: CASSPQGSETQYF
j_gene: TRBJ2-5
d_gene: -
abundance: -
v_gene: TRBV18

CDR3nt: TGCAGTGCTAGTGGGCGGAATACCTACAATGAGCAGTTCTTC
CDR3aa: CSASGRNTYNEQFF
j_gene: TRBJ2-1
d_gene: -
abundance: -
v_gene: TRBV20-1

CDR3nt: TGTGCCAGCAGATCTAGTGCCTGGGACTATGGCTACACCTTC
CDR3aa: CASRSSAWDYGYTF
j_gene: TRBJ1-2
d_gene: -
abundance: -
v_gene: TRBV2